This TCR beta chain emerged from a study of T cells of healthy individuals. One entry per CDR3 protein results from TCRdb running MiXCR on the 5' RACE reads. This sample yields fewer than 90,000 distinct CDR3 sequences, of which approximately 5.4% are seen a single time; 7.5% belongs to the top ten. This clonotype was detected ten times or more. V lost 1 base and J lost 0; bases outside the gene matches: 1. CDR3 length: 16 amino acids. Germline V gives CDR1 SGHTA, CDR2 FQGNSA. The sequence was obtained from a female donor in good health. The V and J genes are TRBV7-2 and TRBJ2-4, with 9 bases that match TRBD1. The CDR3 sequence: CASSLVQGAAKNIQYF. As DNA, the CDR3 is TGTGCCAGCAGCTTAGTACAGGGGGCAGCCAAAAACATTCAGTACTTC.